Detailed here is one T cell receptor (beta chain). Study members were between roughly 18 and 100 years old and lived in 24 US regions. Generated by immunoSEQ multiplex PCR, the TCRdb table keeps only in-frame clones and is missing some. This table has nearly 400,000 clones, roughly 89% appearing once. This CDR3 is 14 amino acids long. The ends were cut back, 5 bases at V and 1 base at J, with 11 bases in the middle. CDR1 and CDR2 (germline): KGHSH, LQKENI. The data originate from a study of blood T cell repertoires in COVID-19. Across the study: Sites across the United States, Italy and Spain contributed samples from acute and convalescent COVID-19.

The sequence derives from a woman aged 25 to 39 who had recovered from COVID-19. The J gene is TRBJ1-1, the V gene TRBV18, with a weak D call TRBD1 (6 bases). The sample comprised PBMCs or T cells enriched from blood (not recorded which). The CDR3 region has the DNA TGTGCCAGCTCATCTTTGGGACAGAACACTGAAGCTTTCTTT. Translating gives CASSSLGQNTEAFF.